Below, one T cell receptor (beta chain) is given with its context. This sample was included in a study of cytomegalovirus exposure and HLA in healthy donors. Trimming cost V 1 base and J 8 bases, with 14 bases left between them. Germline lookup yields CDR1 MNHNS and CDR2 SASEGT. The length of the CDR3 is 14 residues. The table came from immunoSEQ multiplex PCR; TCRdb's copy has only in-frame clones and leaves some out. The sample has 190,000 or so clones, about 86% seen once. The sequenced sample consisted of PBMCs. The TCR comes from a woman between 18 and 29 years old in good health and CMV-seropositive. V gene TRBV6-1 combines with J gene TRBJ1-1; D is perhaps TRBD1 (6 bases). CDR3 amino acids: CASSEGGLGTEAFF. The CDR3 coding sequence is TGTGCCAGCAGTGAAGGAGGCCTAGGGACAGAAGCTTTCTTT.